The rows below give T cell receptor beta chains drawn from one sample of a study of shared clonotypes between healthy human individuals. The table came from immunoSEQ multiplex PCR; TCRdb's copy has only in-frame clones and leaves some out. The table lists some 300,000 clones, 70% to 75% of them singletons. Sequences were obtained from memory CD4+ T cells sorted from blood. These receptors were collected from a man aged 30 to 39 in good health. CDR3s leave out the opening cysteine and the closing phenylalanine or tryptophan.

>TRBJ1-1|TRBV7-6
ASSLIGSPRAF
>TRBJ2-1|TRBV9
ASSPWGDYNEQF
>TRBJ2-5|TRBV5-4
ASSLLAAQETQY
>TRBJ2-7|TRBV5-1
ASSLGQNSWSYEQY
>TRBJ2-5|TRBV11-2
ASSLRGLAGGETQY
>TRBJ2-3|TRBV11-2
ASSPVLRQNTDTQY
>TRBJ2-5|TRBV28
ASTEIHQETQY
>TRBJ2-7|TRBV7-9
ASVSVPRFEQY
>TRBJ2-7|TRBV10-3
AISGGLAASYEQY
>TRBJ2-1|TRBV10-1
ASEPGTGGFDEQF
>TRBJ2-1|TRBV7-6
ASSHERRTYNEQF
>TRBJ1-2|TRBV19
ASSTGTGSYGYT
>TRBJ2-7|TRBV27
ASSLRRGYEQY
>TRBJ2-7|TRBV5-4
ASSWGDRGTYEQY
>TRBJ2-4|TRBV27
ASSPGGTRGTNIQY
>TRBJ2-5|TRBV18
ASSPQEMTLAEKETQY
>TRBJ1-1|TRBV9
ASSVDGQYRTEAF
>TRBJ2-2|TRBV6-4
ASSDSGQSNTGELF
>TRBJ1-1|TRBV5-1
ASSFGGLNTEAF
>TRBJ2-7|TRBV5-4
ASSLSGPTYEQY
>TRBJ1-2|TRBV7-9
ASSFLATGYT
>TRBJ2-4|TRBV19
ASSDLAGRASGNIQY
>TRBJ2-3|TRBV2
ASILAGFTQY
>TRBJ2-3|TRBV6-1
ASSVAGDTQY
>TRBJ1-5|TRBV6-1
ASSWTGGYNQPQH
>TRBJ2-2|TRBV19
ASSIEGLIPFTGELF
>TRBJ2-1|TRBV30
AWSVGVAVYNEQF
>TRBJ2-1|TRBV7-8
ASSFPLGVEQF
>TRBJ2-3|TRBV29-1
SVEDQGTTDTQY
>TRBJ2-7|TRBV5-1
ASSLAQGSYEQY
>TRBJ2-5|TRBV7-9
ASSLGSAGRQETQY
>TRBJ1-2|TRBV6-5
ASRFTGDHGYT
>TRBJ2-7|TRBV2
ASSQGRSYEQY
>TRBJ1-1|TRBV18
ASSPYFDTEAF
>TRBJ2-1|TRBV2
ASIGTGLGDEQF
>TRBJ2-7|TRBV7-9
ASSTGTSGQYEQY
>TRBJ2-1|TRBV2
ASSEYRGPF